This record covers a single T cell receptor (beta chain). This clone's antigen is unknown. No clone much larger than this one lies a single base away; base qualities are absent. V lost 2 bases and J lost 10 bases, and the count of bases not matched to a germline gene is 9. For CDR1 and CDR2, the germline V gene (reference sequence) lists SEHNR and FQNEAQ. CDR3 length: 16 amino acids, cysteine to phenylalanine. The retained sequence is limited to the CDR3, 48 bases, with the frame set at the first base. These data belong to a study of blood T cell repertoires in COVID-19 (dated by TCRdb to 2020 to 2021). In terms of the full investigation: Collaborator samples came from the United States, Italy and Spain and covered acute and convalescent phases of COVID-19. The samples were drawn from two sources: the first 160 participants of the ongoing ImmuneRACE study, and 1,200 or so subjects contributed by 6 global collaborators. The repertoires were released in a freely available public database intended as a resource for research on the immune response to SARS-CoV-2. The sample metadata nearly always contained a de-identified subject ID, COVID-19 status, age in years and sex. The material from the prospective study consisted of cDNA or gDNA derived from T cells, B-cell-depleted T cells, or PBMCs. Where available, HLA class I and class II types were taken from metadata supplied by the sample provider and were not determined by assay-based typing. Deeply sampled blood TCRbeta repertoires from subjects exposed to, actively infected with, or recovered from COVID-19 were included in the dataset. Results the study describes overall, beyond this receptor: How much clinical and demographic metadata was included differed by source and by participant, and the metadata was provided uncurated.

In the prospective study, participants were roughly 18 to 89 years old, resided in about two dozen geographic areas of the United States, and were enrolled through a virtual design. In the prospective study, cohorts were assigned on the basis of participant-reported clinical history obtained from a screening survey and a study questionnaire. Recovered participants in ImmuneRACE Cohort 3 were defined as having two consecutive negative NP/OP PCR tests, clearance from a healthcare professional, or resolution of symptoms. In the prospective study, mobile phlebotomists collected whole blood, serum and a nasopharyngeal or oropharyngeal swab from each participant. Prospective study participants could optionally give additional blood draws and questionnaires over an approximately 2-month period. Before DNA extraction, blood samples from the prospective study were shipped at room temperature or frozen.

TCRbeta CDR3 regions were amplified from genomic DNA by means of the immunoSEQ Assay, a bias-controlled multiplex PCR. Regarding the original processing steps: The number of nucleated cells in each sample was estimated from the amplification of reference gene primers within the assay. To quantify the absolute abundance of each unique TCRbeta CDR3 rearrangement, sequence reads were collapsed and filtered. For each sample, productive Simpson clonality was calculated as the square root of Simpson's diversity index over productive rearrangements. Entries here come from immuneACCESS through TCRdb and include only in-frame sequences with V and J called. Some clones fail to appear in such tables; in the studies checked, an unresolved V gene covers under half of the shortfall, and the cause of the remainder is unknown. D and trimming were read from the DNA, whereas the V and J calls and clone size are those reported in that table. This sample is represented by 160,000 or so clones; 80% of them were singletons. 3% to 3.5% of the sample comes from the top ten.

The chain couples TRBV7-9 to TRBJ2-6, with 9 bases matching TRBD2. The specimen was PBMCs or T cells enriched from blood (not recorded which). The receptor was derived from a woman aged 60-75 years who had recovered from COVID-19. The DNA reads as follows: TGTGCCAGCAGCTTAAATCTAGCGGGGCTCACGAACGTCCTGACTTTC. Translated, it reads CASSLNLAGLTNVLTF.